The present entry profiles one T cell receptor beta chain with its context. An input of roughly 0.5 to 1 ug of RNA was subjected to reverse transcription using random hexamers. Amplification of the TCR beta CDR3 was carried out by immunoSEQ multiplex PCR, which spanned a total of 54 Vbeta and 13 Jbeta segments. TCRdb processed the immunoSEQ multiplex PCR reads anew with MiXCR; each CDR3 protein has one entry. Of about 160,000 distinct CDR3 sequences listed, roughly 93% are singletons. The sample comes from a study of CD8 T cells in Susac syndrome. The authors sequenced TCR beta from blood CD8+ and CD4+ T cells. Healthy donors constituted the controls, which were matched for age and sex. The CD8+ and CD4+ T cells were isolated magnetically using a negative isolation approach, whereas the TEMRA cells were enriched by FACS. CDR3 size: 16 residues. Germline V gene sequence: CDR1 MNHEY, CDR2 SVGAGI. The ends lost 0 bases at V and 6 bases at J; junction bases unmatched: 5.

The V and J genes are TRBV6-5 and TRBJ2-3; 11 bases are a match to TRBD2. The TCR was taken from a human donor in good health. Input material: CD4+ T cells from PBMCs. DNA for the CDR3: TGTGCCAGCAGTTACTCGTGGCTAGCGGGGGGTGATACGCAGTATTTT. Translated, it gives CASSYSWLAGGDTQYF.